The 12 T cell receptor beta chains below come from one sample, sequenced in a study of shared clonotypes between healthy human individuals. The assay was immunoSEQ multiplex PCR, and TCRdb's table has in-frame clones only and misses some. The table includes millions of clones, around 95% detected once. Source material: naive CD4+ T cells sorted from blood. Subset specified: CD45RA+ positively selected. These receptors were collected from a man younger than 35 in good health.

V gene TRBV15 combines with J gene TRBJ1-4; a weak D match, TRBD1 (6 bases). Germline CDR1 reads LNHNV; CDR2 reads YYDKDF (reference sequence). V lost 5 bases and J 6 bases, leaving 13 bases between the germline ends. The CDR3 covers 14 residues. Here the CDR3 reads CATSHAGVHEKLFF. CDR3 sequence (DNA): TGTGCCACCAGCCACGCAGGGGTGCATGAAAAACTGTTTTTT.

This clone occurred a few times. The chain couples TRBV28 to TRBJ1-5, with D perhaps matching TRBD1 (5 bases). The CDR3 extends over 13 amino acids. CDR1 is MDHEN and CDR2 is SYDVKM in the germline V gene. V lost 4 bases and J lost 2, with 6 bases in between. The CDR3 DNA is TGTGCCAGCAGTTGGGGGGGCAATCAGCCCCAGCATTTT. Its translation is CASSWGGNQPQHF.

In this sample, this clone turned up once. The CDR3 loop reads CASGTGTQNTGELFF. The CDR3 nucleotides are TGTGCCAGCGGTACCGGGACCCAGAACACCGGGGAGCTGTTTTTT. This sequence joins TRBV6-5 and TRBJ2-2; D possibly matches TRBD1 or TRBD2 (5 bases each). This CDR3 region has 15 residues. CDR1 MNHEY and CDR2 SVGAGI come from the germline V gene. The ends were cut back, 8 bases at V and 1 base at J, with 14 bases in the middle.

CDR3 sequence reads: CASSPQGGISNQPQHF. The CDR3, as DNA: TGTGCCAGCTCACCACAGGGAGGGATTAGCAATCAGCCCCAGCATTTT. This rearrangement joins TRBV18 to TRBJ1-5; D remains ambiguous. The CDR3 extends over 16 amino acids. Trimming took 1 base from V and 0 from J, leaving 10 bases between them. Germline V gene sequence: CDR1 KGHSH, CDR2 LQKENI.

The rearrangement links TRBV7-6 to TRBJ2-5, with TRBD2 as a possible D gene (6 bases). Deletions cut 1 base from V and 5 bases from J, with 14 bases between. This CDR3 is built from 15 residues. In germline, CDR1 is SGHVS, CDR2 FNYEAQ. The CDR3 nucleotides are TGTGCCAGCAGCTTAGACAACGGGGGATGGGAGACCCAGTACTTC. Amino acid sequence: CASSLDNGGWETQYF. The full variable domain, rest sourced from reference TRBV7-6 and TRBJ2-5, is GAGVSQSPRYKVTKRGQDVALRCDPISGHVSLYWYRQALGQGPEFLTYFNYEAQQDKSGLPNDRFSAERPEGSISTLTIQRTEQRDSAMYRCASSLDNGGWETQYFGPGTRLLVL.

The V gene is TRBV7-2, the J gene TRBJ1-1; 7 bases map to TRBD1. V lost 2 bases, J lost 6 bases, and 3 bases stayed unmatched. This CDR3 spans 13 amino acids. Per the germline V gene, CDR1 is SGHTA and CDR2 is FQGNSA. The CDR3 loop reads CASSLRQGAEAFF. DNA of the CDR3: TGTGCCAGCAGCTTAAGACAGGGCGCTGAAGCTTTCTTT.

The V call is TRBV6-1, the J call TRBJ1-5, with D uncertain. V was shortened by 3 bases and J by 0 bases, with 6 bases between the two germline ends. Germline lookup yields CDR1 MNHNS and CDR2 SASEGT. This CDR3 contains 14 residues. The chain's CDR3 is CASSDPNSNQPQHF. The CDR3 DNA reads TGTGCCAGCAGTGACCCGAATAGCAATCAGCCCCAGCATTTT.

The chain joins TRBV15 to TRBJ2-1; D not resolved. This CDR3 contains 14 residues. Trimming left V 1 base short and J 0 bases short, with 4 bases between. Germline V gives CDR1 LNHNV, CDR2 YYDKDF (reference sequence). CDR3 protein: CATSRASSYNEQFF. The CDR3 DNA is TGTGCCACCAGCAGAGCTAGCTCCTACAATGAGCAGTTCTTC.

Details on this clone: The sample has other DNA sequences that encode this CDR3 too. The V gene is TRBV2, the J gene TRBJ1-2; the match to TRBD1 covers 9 bases. V shed 4 bases and J 4 bases; nucleotides not matched to a gene: 4. The CDR3 runs to 14 residues. Germline V lookup: CDR1 SNHLY, CDR2 FYNNEI. The CDR3 DNA reads as TGTGCCAGCAGTGGGGGGACAGGGACCTATGGCTACACCTTC. Its protein product is CASSGGTGTYGYTF.

The chain links TRBV5-1 to TRBJ1-5, with no clear D. CDR3 length: 13 residues. With 5 bases removed from V and 2 bases from J, the gap between germline ends came to 8 bases. Germline CDR1 is SGHRS and CDR2 is YFSETQ. The CDR3 sequence is CASSRLGNQPQHF. Here the CDR3 DNA reads TGCGCCAGCAGTAGGTTGGGCAATCAGCCCCAGCATTTT. Complete variable domain (other parts from reference TRBV5-1 and TRBJ1-5): KAGVTQTPRYLIKTRGQQVTLSCSPISGHRSVSWYQQTPGQGLQFLFEYFSETQRNKGNFPGRFSGRQFSNSRSEMNVSTLELGDSALYLCASSRLGNQPQHFGDGTRLSIL.

V and J are TRBV5-1 and TRBJ1-2, with D perhaps matching TRBD1 (5 bases). CDR1 and CDR2 from the germline V gene are SGHRS and YFSETQ. V shed 4 bases and J shed 5 bases, with 15 bases lying between them. This CDR3 is built from 14 residues. In DNA, the CDR3 is TGCGCCAGCAGCCTGGCGGGGGAGAGATATGGCTACACCTTC. Protein: CASSLAGERYGYTF.

In its sample, this clone was seen once. V usage is TRBV27 and J usage is TRBJ1-4; D unresolved. V lost 3 bases, J lost 4 bases, and 9 bases lay in between. Germline CDR1 reads MNHEY; CDR2 reads SMNVEV (reference sequence). The CDR3 is made up of 14 amino acids. The DNA of the CDR3 is TGTGCCAGCAGTTTTGCCGGGTATAATGAAAAACTGTTTTTT. Protein: CASSFAGYNEKLFF.